The clone carrying this TCR beta chain was seen repeatedly, ten times or more. Together with a sample-barcoded 5' primer, a J-beta primer mix was included in a second PCR lasting about 6 to 11 cycles. Each cDNA molecule received a tag from a template-switch adaptor that had 12 random nucleotides. TCRdb independently ran MiXCR on the 5' RACE reads; one entry per CDR3 protein. The sample consists of 800,000 to 950,000 distinct CDR3 sequences, about 28% of them appearing once. The V segment lost 2 bases and the J segment 4 bases; nucleotides outside the gene matches: 8. Per germline, CDR1 MNHEY and CDR2 SVGEGT. The length of the CDR3 is 16 residues. This entry belongs to a study of blood T cells in healthy people across ages. These data were also reused for a study on T cells of mothers and their children. That paper states: When the second PCR was run, its M1S primer added sample barcodes and 2-4 random nucleotides.

The J gene is TRBJ2-1, the V gene TRBV6-2 or TRBV6-3; 7 bases agree with TRBD2. The receptor's source is a woman aged 40 to 50 in good health. What was sequenced was blood. CDR3: CASSYVRGVGYNEQFF. In DNA, the CDR3 is TGTGCCAGCAGTTACGTCCGGGGGGTGGGGTACAATGAGCAGTTCTTC.